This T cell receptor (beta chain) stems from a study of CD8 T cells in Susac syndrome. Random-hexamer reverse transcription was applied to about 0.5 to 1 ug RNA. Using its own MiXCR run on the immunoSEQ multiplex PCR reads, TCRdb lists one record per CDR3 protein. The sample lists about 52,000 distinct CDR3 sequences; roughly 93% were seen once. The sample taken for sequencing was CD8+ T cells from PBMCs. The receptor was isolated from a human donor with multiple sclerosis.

The chain's CDR3 is CASSWGWESYEQYF. The DNA of the CDR3 is TGTGCCAGCAGTTGGGGCTGGGAGTCCTACGAGCAGTACTTC. The chain carries TRBV28 and TRBJ2-7, with D perhaps given as TRBD1 or TRBD2 (5 bases each). Per germline, CDR1 MDHEN and CDR2 SYDVKM. This CDR3 is 14 amino acids long. The V and J ends lost 4 bases and 1 base respectively, with 11 bases between them.